This record concerns one TCR beta chain sequence. The antigen is unknown. Different DNA sequences within this sample yield the same CDR3. These data belong to a study of PD-L1 blockade in urothelial cancer. Study as a whole: Starting in the mid-2010s, patients were given atezolizumab (1,200 mg intravenously every 3 weeks). Blood was analyzed 3 weeks (second dose) and 6 weeks after treatment start. The study, taken as a whole, reports: Tumor-associated clones in the blood of durable-benefit patients grew more at 3 weeks.

Germline values: CDR1 LNHDA, CDR2 SQIVND (reference sequence). The CDR3 extends over 13 amino acids. V gave up 8 bases and J gave up 7 bases; unmatched junction bases: 7. Using immunoSEQ multiplex PCR, the repertoire was profiled, and TCRdb retains in-frame clones only, with some absent. In the table there are around 70,000 clones, around 80% of which are singletons. The V and J genes are TRBV19 and TRBJ1-5; 8 bases align to TRBD1. Sequencing was performed on PBMCs, taken around atezolizumab (anti-PD-L1) treatment. This receptor was identified in a man aged 65-85 years with urothelial cancer. CDR3 amino acids: CASRQGMSQPQHF. DNA for the CDR3: TGTGCCAGTCGACAGGGGATGAGCCAGCCCCAGCATTTT.